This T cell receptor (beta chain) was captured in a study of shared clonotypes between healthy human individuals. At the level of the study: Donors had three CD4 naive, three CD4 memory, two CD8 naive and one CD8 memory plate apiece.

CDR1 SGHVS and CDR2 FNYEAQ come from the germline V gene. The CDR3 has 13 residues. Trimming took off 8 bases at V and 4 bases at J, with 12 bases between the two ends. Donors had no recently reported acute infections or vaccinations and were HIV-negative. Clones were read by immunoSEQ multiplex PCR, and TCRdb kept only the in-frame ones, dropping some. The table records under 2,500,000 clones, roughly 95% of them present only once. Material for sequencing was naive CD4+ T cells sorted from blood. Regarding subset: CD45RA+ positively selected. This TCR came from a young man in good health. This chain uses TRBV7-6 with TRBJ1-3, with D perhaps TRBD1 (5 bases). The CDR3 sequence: CASALGEGNTIYF. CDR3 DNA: TGTGCCAGCGCGTTGGGGGAGGGAAACACCATATATTTT.